This paragraph covers one T cell receptor beta chain sequence. The sample originates from a study of identical twins. TCRdb reanalysed the 5' RACE reads using MiXCR and keeps one entry per CDR3 protein. This sample yields approximately 890,000 distinct CDR3 sequences, of which over 9% are seen a single time; around 1.5% belongs to the top ten. Per the germline V gene, CDR1 is DFQATT and CDR2 is SNEGSKA (reference sequence). CDR3 length: 13 residues. This sample was shared with a second study, whose subject was yellow fever vaccine responses in identical twins.

This receptor was identified in a woman aged 18-29 years in good health. Sequenced: PBMCs. J is TRBJ2-2 and V is TRBV20-1, with D possibly TRBD1 on 6 matching bases. The CDR3 sequence: CSATGANTGELFF. The CDR3 coding sequence is TGCAGCGCGACAGGAGCGAACACCGGGGAGCTGTTTTTT.